The rows below give T cell receptor beta chains drawn from one sample of a study of T cell responses to AZD1222 COVID-19 vaccine. Repertoires were generated with immunoSEQ multiplex PCR, while TCRdb's copy carries only in-frame clones and drops some. The data show around 150,000 clones, about 93% seen once. The sample in question was peripheral blood, obtained on day 0 of AZD1222 vaccination. These receptor sequences come from an adult in good health. Each CDR3 is given with its conserved first and last residue. The D gene is left open where the match is weak. Clone sizes are given selectively: once, few, many, or a class where the clone is expanded.

>.|TRBJ1-1|TRBV18|.
TGTGCCAGCTCACCCACCTCCAGCACCGTCTCTGAAGCTTTCTTT
CASSPTSSTVSEAFF
>.|TRBJ1-1|TRBV3-1/TRBV3-2|.
TGTGCCAGCAGCCAATCAGGGCAGAACACTGAAGCTTTCTTT
CASSQSGQNTEAFF
>.|TRBJ1-6|TRBV6-2/TRBV6-3|.
TGTGCCAGCAGTTACGCCCTTGGGAATTCACCCCTCCACTTT
CASSYALGNSPLHF
>.|TRBJ1-1|TRBV6-5|.
TGTGCCAGCAGTTACTCGGTCAGGGATGAAGCTTTCTTT
CASSYSVRDEAFF
>few|TRBJ2-5|TRBV6-5|.
TGTGCCAGCAGTTACTCGATCAGGGGTCAAGAGACCCAGTACTTC
CASSYSIRGQETQYF
>.|TRBJ1-1|TRBV29-1|.
TGCAGCGTTGCCCCCAAGCTTACAGAGAACACTGAAGCTTTCTTT
CSVAPKLTENTEAFF
>.|TRBJ2-1|TRBV7-2|TRBD2
TGTGCCAGCAGCTCCTTTAGCGGGAGACCGGGGTACAATGAGCAGTTCTTC
CASSSFSGRPGYNEQFF
>.|TRBJ1-4|TRBV18|TRBD1
TGTGCCAGCTCATCCTCCGGGACAGGGAATGAAAAACTGTTTTTT
CASSSSGTGNEKLFF
>once|TRBJ1-4|TRBV2|TRBD1
TGTGCCAGCAGTGTGAGACAGGGGAATGAAAAACTGTTTTTT
CASSVRQGNEKLFF
>.|TRBJ2-1|TRBV6-1|TRBD2
TGTGCCAGCAGTGAAGCCCCGGGACTAGCGGGTTACAATGAGCAGTTCTTC
CASSEAPGLAGYNEQFF
>.|TRBJ2-3|TRBV5-1|TRBD1
TGCGCCAGCAGCGGGAGGACAGGGGGCCCAGATACGCAGTATTTT
CASSGRTGGPDTQYF
>.|TRBJ2-6|TRBV19|TRBD1
TGTGCCAGTAGTAGACAGGGGGCCGGTGGGGCCAACGTCCTGACTTTC
CASSRQGAGGANVLTF
>.|TRBJ2-3|TRBV5-4|TRBD2
TGTGCCAGCAGCTTGGGCGGGGGGGCCGCAGATACGCAGTATTTT
CASSLGGGAADTQYF
>.|TRBJ2-2|TRBV6-5|.
TGTGCCAGCAGTTTTAGCGCCCTCACCGGGGAGCTGTTTTTT
CASSFSALTGELFF
>.|TRBJ1-1|TRBV6-6|.
TGTGCCAGCACTCTACACACCCTGAACACTGAAGCTTTCTTT
CASTLHTLNTEAFF
>.|TRBJ2-4|TRBV3-1/TRBV3-2|.
TGTGCCAGCAGCCAAGACCTCGAGATCCTCGAGAAAAACATTCAGTACTTC
CASSQDLEILEKNIQYF
>.|TRBJ2-1|TRBV4-2|TRBD2
TGTGCCAGCAGCCAAGAAGGGACTAGCGGGAGAGGGAATGAGCAGTTCTTC
CASSQEGTSGRGNEQFF
>.|TRBJ1-6|TRBV14|.
TGTGCCAGCAGCAGTCAATCCTATAATTCACCCCTCCACTTT
CASSSQSYNSPLHF
>.|TRBJ2-1|TRBV24-1|TRBD2
TGTGCCACCAGTGATAGGACTAGCGGGGGGTCGGGCAATGAGCAGTTCTTC
CATSDRTSGGSGNEQFF
>few|TRBJ2-5|TRBV5-5|.
TGTGCCAGCAGCGCCAACCTGGGGGGAGAGACCCAGTACTTC
CASSANLGGETQYF
>.|TRBJ2-1|TRBV7-9|.
TGTGCCAGCAGCTTAGCCCCTTACAATGAGCAGTTCTTC
CASSLAPYNEQFF
>.|TRBJ1-3|TRBV2|.
TGTGCCAGCAGTGAAGCGCTTACGTATGGGGGGCCCATAGGAAACACCATATATTTT
CASSEALTYGGPIGNTIYF
>.|TRBJ1-1|TRBV11-2|.
TGTGCCAGCAGCTGGCAGGGCAGAATGAACACTGAAGCTTTCTTT
CASSWQGRMNTEAFF
>.|TRBJ1-2|TRBV25-1|TRBD1
TGTGCCAGCAGTGAAACGGGACAGGGGGGGTATGGCTACACCTTC
CASSETGQGGYGYTF
>few|TRBJ2-2|TRBV6-2/TRBV6-3|TRBD1
TGTGCCAGCAGCCCCGGGACAGGGGACACCGGGGAGCTGTTTTTT
CASSPGTGDTGELFF
>once|TRBJ2-2|TRBV27|.
TGTGCCAGCAGAAGGAACACCGGGGAGCTGTTTTTT
CASRRNTGELFF
>.|TRBJ2-3|TRBV7-9|.
TGTGCCAGCAGCTTAAAGGGGACATCTGTAGGAGATACGCAGTATTTT
CASSLKGTSVGDTQYF
>.|TRBJ2-2|TRBV9|.
TGTGCCAGCAGCGTAGGTTTCGATACCGGGGAGCTGTTTTTT
CASSVGFDTGELFF
>.|TRBJ1-5|TRBV2|.
TGTGCCAGCACTGAAGGGCGGTATCAGCCCCAGCATTTT
CASTEGRYQPQHF
>once|TRBJ1-1|TRBV7-8|.
TGTGCCAGCAGCTTAGGGCAGGGACTTGAAGCTTTCTTT
CASSLGQGLEAFF
>.|TRBJ1-1|TRBV28|TRBD1
TGTGCCAGCAGTTACAGGGGTTTGAACACTGAAGCTTTCTTT
CASSYRGLNTEAFF
>.|TRBJ1-1|TRBV5-1|.
TGCGCCAGCAGCTTGGTTGCAGGGGCCGGCACTGAAGCTTTCTTT
CASSLVAGAGTEAFF
>.|TRBJ2-1|TRBV7-2|.
TGTGCCAGCAGCATAGCCAGGGGTAATGAGCAGTTCTTC
CASSIARGNEQFF
>.|TRBJ1-2|TRBV12-3/TRBV12-4|.
TGTGCCAGCAGTTACAATAACTATGGCTACACCTTC
CASSYNNYGYTF
>.|TRBJ1-4|TRBV10-3|.
TGTGCCATCAGTGAGCGCGCCGTGGGAGGAGATGAAAAACTGTTTTTT
CAISERAVGGDEKLFF
>.|TRBJ2-3|TRBV5-1|TRBD2
TGCGCCAGCAGCTTGGGACTAGCGGGAGTAACAGATACGCAGTATTTT
CASSLGLAGVTDTQYF
>.|TRBJ1-2|TRBV5-6|TRBD1
TGTGCCAGCAGCTCCCGGGACAGGTTAGGAGGCTACACCTTC
CASSSRDRLGGYTF
>.|TRBJ2-2|TRBV21-1|.
TGTGCCAGCAGCAAAGTGGGGACTAGCGGGAACACCGGGGAGCTGTTTTTT
CASSKVGTSGNTGELFF
>.|TRBJ1-2|TRBV6-2/TRBV6-3|.
TGTGCCAGCAGTTTCGCTCCAGGACGTCCCGCAGGCTACACCTTC
CASSFAPGRPAGYTF
>.|TRBJ2-3|TRBV6-1|.
TGTGCCAGCAGTGAACCATACACAGATACGCAGTATTTT
CASSEPYTDTQYF
>.|TRBJ1-2|TRBV19|.
TGTGCCAGTAGTAACCAGATGGCTGGGAGCTACACCTTC
CASSNQMAGSYTF
>.|TRBJ1-1|TRBV9|.
TGTGCCAGCAGCGTAGTGTTGGGACTGACGAACACTGAAGCTTTCTTT
CASSVVLGLTNTEAFF
>.|TRBJ1-2|TRBV3-1/TRBV3-2|.
TGTGCCAGCAGCCAAGTAAAACAGGGATTCGGCTACACCTTC
CASSQVKQGFGYTF
>.|TRBJ1-4|TRBV11-2|.
TGTGCCAGCACCACCCAGGGACTTGTTGAAAAACTGTTTTTT
CASTTQGLVEKLFF
>.|TRBJ2-3|TRBV19|.
TGTGCCAGTAGTATTTTAGCTGTCGCCGGGAATACGCAGTATTTT
CASSILAVAGNTQYF
>.|TRBJ2-3|TRBV24-1|TRBD2
TGTGCCACCAGTGACCGGACTAGCGGGAGCACAGATACGCAGTATTTT
CATSDRTSGSTDTQYF
>.|TRBJ2-5|TRBV29-1|.
TGCAGCGTTGGGTACCAAACCAGAGAGACCCAGTACTTC
CSVGYQTRETQYF
>.|TRBJ1-5|TRBV19|.
TGTGCCAGTAGTATCTGGCAGATTCATCAGCCCCAGCATTTT
CASSIWQIHQPQHF
>.|TRBJ1-6|TRBV4-1|.
TGCGCCAGCAGCCACCCTCTGAAGGGAGTAAGCTCACCCCTCCACTTT
CASSHPLKGVSSPLHF
>.|TRBJ2-1|TRBV5-5|TRBD1
TGTGCCAGCAGCTTCGACAGGGGCAATGAGCAGTTCTTC
CASSFDRGNEQFF
>.|TRBJ1-1|TRBV4-2|.
TGTGCCAGCAGCCAAGATGTCCAGGGCAATGGAGGCACTGAAGCTTTCTTT
CASSQDVQGNGGTEAFF
>.|TRBJ2-1|TRBV14|.
TGTGCCAGCAGTCCAAGTTTCAATGGTGAGCAGTTCTTC
CASSPSFNGEQFF